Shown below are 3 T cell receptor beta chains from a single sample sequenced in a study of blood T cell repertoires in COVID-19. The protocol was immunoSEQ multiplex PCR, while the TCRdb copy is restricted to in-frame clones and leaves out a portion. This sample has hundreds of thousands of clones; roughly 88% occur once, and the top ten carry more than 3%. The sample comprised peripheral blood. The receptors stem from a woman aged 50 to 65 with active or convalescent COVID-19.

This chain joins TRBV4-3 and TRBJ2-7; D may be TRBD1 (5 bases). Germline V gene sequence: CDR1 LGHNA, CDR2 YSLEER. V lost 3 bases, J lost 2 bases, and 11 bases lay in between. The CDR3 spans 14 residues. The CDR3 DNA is TGCGCCAGCAGCCACACTTGGGGCCCCTACGAGCAGTACTTC. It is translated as CASSHTWGPYEQYF.

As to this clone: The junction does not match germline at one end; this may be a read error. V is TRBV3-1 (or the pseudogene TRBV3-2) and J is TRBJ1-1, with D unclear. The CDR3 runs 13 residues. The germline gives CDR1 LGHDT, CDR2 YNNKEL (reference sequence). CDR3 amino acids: CASRQARNTEAFF. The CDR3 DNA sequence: TGTGCCAGCAGACAAGCGAGGAACACTGAAGCTTTCTTT.

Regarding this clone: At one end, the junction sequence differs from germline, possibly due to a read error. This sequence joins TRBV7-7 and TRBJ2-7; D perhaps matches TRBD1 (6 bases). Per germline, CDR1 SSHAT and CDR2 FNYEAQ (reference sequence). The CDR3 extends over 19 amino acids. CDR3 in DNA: TGTGCTAGCAGCTTAGGGGCCCGCAGGGGTTCAACGTCCACGTTCGAGCAGTACTTC. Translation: CASSLGARRGSTSTFEQYF.